The subject of this entry is one T cell receptor beta chain. The CDR3 length is 14 residues. Germline V lookup: CDR1 MDHEN, CDR2 SYDVKM. V shed 4 bases, J shed 4 bases, and the junction held 6 bases outside the gene matches. First-strand cDNA used TRAV- and TRBV-specific primers, covering alpha and beta chains. TCRs were put through around 20 PCR cycles of amplification with Phusion. A constant-region primer and the V-primer adapter served as the primer pair. One entry per CDR3 protein, called by TCRdb with MiXCR from the reads. Seen here are 100,000 or so distinct CDR3 sequences, roughly 20% observed once, and the top ten hold approximately 4%. Time point: after trial treatment. The treatment is: LDRT plus nivolumab, ipilimumab, low-dose cyclophosphamide and aspirin (RACIN trial). Treatment of the donors consisted of nivolumab and ipilimumab (plus aspirin, low-dose cyclophosphamide and low-dose radiotherapy).

The sample is drawn from a study of low-dose radiotherapy and immunotherapy resistance in tumors. Background on the study: Ipilimumab 1 mg/kg every six weeks, together with nivolumab 240 mg every two weeks, was given intravenously to patients. The authors gave intravenous cyclophosphamide 200 mg/m2 every two weeks, one day before radiation and immunotherapy.

The rearrangement joins TRBV28 to TRBJ2-7; 8 nucleotides match TRBD2. The material was PBMCs, obtained after low-dose radiotherapy plus immunotherapy. The sequence derives from a male donor with prostate cancer. The chain's CDR3 is CASSSRTSRYEQYF. The CDR3 nucleotides are TGTGCCAGCAGTTCGAGGACTAGCCGGTACGAGCAGTACTTC.